This T cell receptor beta chain was observed in a study of Ad26.COV2.S vaccination and SARS-CoV-2 variants. Overall study findings and caveats: Total T cell responses may have been underestimated by the TCR breadth and depth analyses. CD8+ and CD4+ T cells specific for spike reportedly responded with substantial breadth after vaccination. Vaccinees displayed broader spike-specific TCR repertoires than placebo recipients. Participants given vaccine showed non-spike TCR breadth similar to that of placebo recipients.

A remark on this clone: Antigen: not known.

V was cut by 2 bases and J by 0 bases, with 7 bases left in between. CDR1 and CDR2 from the germline V gene are MNHEY and SVGAGI. The length of the CDR3 is 14 residues. Sequenced by immunoSEQ multiplex PCR; TCRdb stores in-frame clones only, minus some. The repertoire has just over 350,000 clones, around 92% of them found once; the top ten carry 3.5% to 4.5%. The chain recombines TRBV6-5 with TRBJ1-1, with D possibly matching TRBD1 (5 bases). Specimen: peripheral blood, collected after recovery from COVID-19. The origin of this receptor is a human donor who had recovered from COVID-19. Here the CDR3 DNA reads TGTGCCAGCAGTTACGGGACGGTGAACACTGAAGCTTTCTTT. It specifies CASSYGTVNTEAFF.